This T cell receptor beta chain was sequenced during a study of T cell responses to AZD1222 COVID-19 vaccine. Study results and caveats: Reports indicate that nearly half of spike-specific TCRs are directed at unmutated variant regions. Two doses of AZD1222 preceded a rise in Spike-specific TCR breadth and depth. In all cases, repertoires were sampled only after the peak T cell response. Only a handful of AZD1222 recipients, more than five in all, had baseline seropositivity.

The assay was immunoSEQ multiplex PCR, and TCRdb's table has in-frame clones only and misses some. The data show tens of thousands of clones, around 91% seen once. Looked up from germline, CDR1 is MDHEN and CDR2 is SYDVKM. This CDR3 contains 15 residues. The V and J ends lost 5 bases and 0 bases respectively, with 14 bases between them. In this sample, this clone turned up a few times. Its cognate antigen is unknown. The TCR was taken from an adult in good health. The gene calls are TRBV28 and TRBJ2-7; possibly TRBD2 for D (5 bases). The specimen was peripheral blood, collected on day 0 of MenACWY control vaccination. CDR3 bases: TGTGCCAGCAGTCGGACTGCCGTCGTCTCCTACGAGCAGTACTTC. It specifies CASSRTAVVSYEQYF.